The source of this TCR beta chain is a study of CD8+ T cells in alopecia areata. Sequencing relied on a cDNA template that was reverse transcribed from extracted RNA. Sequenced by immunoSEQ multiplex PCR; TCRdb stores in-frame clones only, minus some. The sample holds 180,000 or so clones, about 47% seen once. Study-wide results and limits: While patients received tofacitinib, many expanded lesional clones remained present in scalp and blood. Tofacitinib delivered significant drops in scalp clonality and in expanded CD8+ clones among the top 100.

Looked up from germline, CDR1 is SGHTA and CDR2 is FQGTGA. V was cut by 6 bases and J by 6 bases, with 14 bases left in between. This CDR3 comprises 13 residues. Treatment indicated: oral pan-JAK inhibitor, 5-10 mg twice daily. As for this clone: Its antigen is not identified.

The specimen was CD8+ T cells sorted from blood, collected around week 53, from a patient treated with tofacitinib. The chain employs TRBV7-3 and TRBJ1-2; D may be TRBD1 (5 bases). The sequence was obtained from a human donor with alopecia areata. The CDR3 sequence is CASREAGNNGYTF. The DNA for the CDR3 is TGTGCCAGCAGAGAGGCAGGGAACAATGGCTACACCTTC.